A selection of T cell receptor beta chains follows, all from one sample in a study of shared T cell receptors in the human thymus. Assay: immunoSEQ multiplex PCR; the TCRdb copy retains only in-frame clones and omits some. The sample records hundreds of thousands of clones, more than 70% being singletons. The data were also submitted as part of a second study, on human thymus T cells.

The sequencing input was thymocytes. The origin of the receptors is a boy younger than two with a congenital heart defect. Both conserved end residues are part of each CDR3. The order of the fields is clone size, V gene, J gene, D gene, CDR3 DNA, CDR3 protein. The D gene is left open where the match is weak. Clone size is not always given. Where it is, it says once, few, many or a class for expanded clones.

>NA|TRBV15|TRBJ1-5|NA
TGTGCCACCAGCAAATCCTACAGGGTTAGCAATCAGCCCCAGCATTTT
CATSKSYRVSNQPQHF
>NA|TRBV5-8|TRBJ2-7|NA
TGTGCCAGCAGCCCGGGACAAGCACGAAACTACGAGCAGTACTTC
CASSPGQARNYEQYF
>NA|TRBV11-2|TRBJ2-3|NA
TGTGCCAGCAGACCCCTGGGGGCATCTAGCACAGATACGCAGTATTTT
CASRPLGASSTDTQYF
>NA|TRBV7-9|TRBJ2-5|NA
TGTGCCAGCAGCTTAGAATACAGAAGTAAAGAGACCCAGTACTTC
CASSLEYRSKETQYF
>NA|TRBV7-9|TRBJ1-2|TRBD1
TGTGCCAGCAGCGTTGCAAACAGGGGAAACTATGGCTACACCTTC
CASSVANRGNYGYTF
>NA|TRBV2|TRBJ2-3|TRBD2
TGTGCCAGTTCGTTCGACGGGAGGACGGGCACAGATACGCAGTATTTT
CASSFDGRTGTDTQYF
>NA|TRBV11-2|TRBJ2-7|NA
TGTGCCAGCAGCCCACAGGGCTACGAGCAGTACTTC
CASSPQGYEQYF
>NA|TRBV18|TRBJ2-5|TRBD1
TGTGCCAGCTCCCCCGAGGGGGCGGCGCCGCTTTTCGTGGAGACCCAGTACTTC
CASSPEGAAPLFVETQYF
>NA|TRBV28|TRBJ1-5|NA
TGTGCCAGCCACAGAAGCAATCAGCCCCAGCATTTT
CASHRSNQPQHF
>NA|TRBV5-6|TRBJ1-6|NA
TGTGCCAGCAGCACCTGGACAGAATATAATTCACCCCTCCACTTT
CASSTWTEYNSPLHF
>NA|TRBV7-2|TRBJ2-3|TRBD2
TGTGCCAGCAGCTCTAGCGGGGCATTCACAGATACGCAGTATTTT
CASSSSGAFTDTQYF
>NA|TRBV2|TRBJ2-5|NA
TGTGCCAGCACGAGGGAGACCCAGTACTTC
CASTRETQYF
>NA|TRBV20-1|TRBJ2-3|NA
TGCAGTGACCAGGGGCTTAATACGCAGTATTTT
CSDQGLNTQYF
>NA|TRBV19|TRBJ1-5|NA
TGTGCCAGTAAGAGAGGACCCCGACAGAATAGCAATCAGCCCCAGCATTTT
CASKRGPRQNSNQPQHF
>once|TRBV11-2|TRBJ2-7|NA
TGTGCCAGCAGCTTTCGGATAATAGCGGACTCCTACGAGCAGTACTTC
CASSFRIIADSYEQYF
>NA|TRBV28|TRBJ2-7|TRBD1
TGTGCCAGCAGTTCGGGGACAGGGGACCCCTACGAGCAGTACTTC
CASSSGTGDPYEQYF
>NA|TRBV11-3|TRBJ2-7|NA
TGTGCCAGCAGCTTAGACAGCTCCTACGAGCAGTACTTC
CASSLDSSYEQYF
>NA|TRBV28|TRBJ1-5|TRBD1
TGTGCCAGCAGTCAGACAGGGGCGGGAAGCAATCAGCCCCAGCATTTT
CASSQTGAGSNQPQHF
>few|TRBV6-1|TRBJ2-4|TRBD1
TGTGCCAGCTCAGGGGGCCACAAAAACATTCAGTACTTC
CASSGGHKNIQYF
>NA|TRBV6-5|TRBJ2-7|NA
TGTGCCAGCAGTTATCGGTTTTTGACAGCGAGCTACGAGCAGTACTTC
CASSYRFLTASYEQYF
>NA|TRBV5-5|TRBJ1-2|NA
TGTGCCAGCAGCGCCGAACACGACAGGTACTATGGCTACACCTTC
CASSAEHDRYYGYTF
>NA|TRBV30|TRBJ1-2|NA
TGTGCCTGGAGAAGACAGAAGTTTAACTATGGCTACACCTTC
CAWRRQKFNYGYTF
>NA|TRBV5-6|TRBJ2-1|TRBD2
TGTGCCAGCAGCCGATTAGCGGGAGAGGGCAATGAGCAGTTCTTC
CASSRLAGEGNEQFF
>once|TRBV7-3|TRBJ1-2|NA
TGTGCCAGCAGCATCTACAGGGCGCAGGTCATCCATGGCTACACCTTC
CASSIYRAQVIHGYTF
>NA|TRBV18|TRBJ2-2|NA
TGTGCCAGCTCACTACAGGGCAAACTAAACACCGGGGAGCTGTTTTTT
CASSLQGKLNTGELFF
>NA|TRBV2|TRBJ1-1|TRBD1
TGTGCCAGCAGTGATCCGGACAGGGGAGGGGACACTGAAGCTTTCTTT
CASSDPDRGGDTEAFF
>NA|TRBV5-4|TRBJ1-1|NA
TGTGCCAGCAGCTTTTATAGCATACAGAACACTGAAGCTTTCTTT
CASSFYSIQNTEAFF
>NA|TRBV18|TRBJ2-4|NA
TGTGCCAGCTCACGATATCGACACACTCTAGCCAAAAACATTCAGTACTTC
CASSRYRHTLAKNIQYF
>NA|TRBV9|TRBJ2-3|NA
TGTGCCAGCAGTGAGGAGGGCACAGATACGCAGTATTTT
CASSEEGTDTQYF
>NA|TRBV28|TRBJ1-2|TRBD1
TGTGCCAGCAGTTTAAGGCAGGGGGCTTTCTATGGCTACACCTTC
CASSLRQGAFYGYTF
>NA|TRBV6-6|TRBJ1-5|TRBD1
TGTGCCAGCAGCTCCGGTGGGGACAGGGGCAATCAGCCCCAGCATTTT
CASSSGGDRGNQPQHF
>NA|TRBV11-2|TRBJ1-1|NA
TGTGCCAGCAGCTTAACCCCAGCCCCCGGGTTCAACACTGAAGCTTTCTTT
CASSLTPAPGFNTEAFF
>NA|TRBV7-4|TRBJ1-1|NA
TGTGCCAGCAGATCTAACCGGGACAAGAACACTGAAGCTTTCTTT
CASRSNRDKNTEAFF
>NA|TRBV5-6|TRBJ1-1|NA
TGTGCCAGCAGCTTGCTACCGTTGAACACTGAAGCTTTCTTT
CASSLLPLNTEAFF
>NA|TRBV6-1|TRBJ2-3|NA
TGTGCCACCGGGGGTAGGCGGGGCACAGATACGCAGTATTTT
CATGGRRGTDTQYF
>NA|TRBV28|TRBJ2-3|TRBD2
TGTGCCAGCAGCTCCGGGACTAGCCCAGATACGCAGTATTTT
CASSSGTSPDTQYF
>once|TRBV4-1|TRBJ2-2|TRBD2
TGCGCCAGCAGCCAAGATCGAGGGACTAGCAACACCGGGGAGCTGTTTTTT
CASSQDRGTSNTGELFF
>NA|TRBV6-5|TRBJ2-7|TRBD2
TGTGCCAGCACCACCCCGCAGCGGGGGCTCTACGAGCAGTACTTC
CASTTPQRGLYEQYF
>NA|TRBV6-1|TRBJ2-3|NA
TGTGCCAGCAAAAAGAGCTTCGGGAGCACAGATACGCAGTATTTT
CASKKSFGSTDTQYF
>NA|TRBV27|TRBJ1-1|TRBD1
TGTGCCAGCAGTTTGGGGCGGGGACACCAGGGGGGAACGGGGACTGAAGCTTTCTTT
CASSLGRGHQGGTGTEAFF
>NA|TRBV12-5|TRBJ1-4|NA
TGTGCTAGTGGACCCAGCGGCTCCTCAACTAATGAAAAACTGTTTTTT
CASGPSGSSTNEKLFF
>NA|TRBV28|TRBJ2-1|TRBD1
TGTGCCAGCAGTCCCGGGACAGGGGGCTACAATGAGCAGTTCTTC
CASSPGTGGYNEQFF
>NA|TRBV10-2|TRBJ1-5|NA
TGCGCCAGCAGAACGGAGGATAGCAATCAGCCCCAGCATTTT
CASRTEDSNQPQHF
>NA|TRBV7-3|TRBJ2-1|NA
TGTGCCAGCAGCCCCATGAAGGGGGATAACAATGAGCAGTTCTTC
CASSPMKGDNNEQFF
>NA|TRBV2|TRBJ2-1|NA
TGTGCCAGCAGTGATATTAGGGGGGGATTCAATGAGCAGTTCTTC
CASSDIRGGFNEQFF
>NA|TRBV27|TRBJ1-4|NA
TGTGCCAGCAGTTCGAGACTGCCTAATGAAAAACTGTTTTTT
CASSSRLPNEKLFF